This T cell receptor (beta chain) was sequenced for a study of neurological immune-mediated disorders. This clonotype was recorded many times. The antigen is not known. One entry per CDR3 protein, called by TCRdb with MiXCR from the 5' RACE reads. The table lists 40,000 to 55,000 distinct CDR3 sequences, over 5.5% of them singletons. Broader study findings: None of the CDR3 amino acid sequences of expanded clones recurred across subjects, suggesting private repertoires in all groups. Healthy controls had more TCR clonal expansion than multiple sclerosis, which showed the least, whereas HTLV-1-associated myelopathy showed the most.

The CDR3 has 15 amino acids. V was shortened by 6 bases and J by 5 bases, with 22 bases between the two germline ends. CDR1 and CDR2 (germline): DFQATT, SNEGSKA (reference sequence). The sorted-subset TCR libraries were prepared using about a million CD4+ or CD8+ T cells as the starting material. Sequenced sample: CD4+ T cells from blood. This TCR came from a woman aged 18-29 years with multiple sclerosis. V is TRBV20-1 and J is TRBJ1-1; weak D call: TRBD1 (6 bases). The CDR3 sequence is CSAYQSGGGRTEAFF. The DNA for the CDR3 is TGCAGTGCCTACCAGAGCGGGGGCGGGAGGACTGAAGCTTTCTTT.